The 21 T cell receptor beta chains in this list originate from one sample, sequenced in a study of T cell clonality in common variable immunodeficiency. The study, taken as a whole, reports: Common variable immunodeficiency TCR beta sequences reportedly had fewer deletions and N-nucleotide insertions.

Method: immunoSEQ multiplex PCR; TCRdb's copy keeps in-frame clones and lacks some. The data show about 19,000 clones, with none appearing a single time. These receptors have no identified antigens. Sequenced input: peripheral blood mononuclear cells. These receptors all stem from a human donor with common variable immunodeficiency.

This clone was counted only a few times. The DNA ends 3 residues before the CDR3 does, and the rest of the CDR3 is filled in from the germline J gene. The gene calls are TRBV18 and TRBJ2-7; 8 nucleotides agree with TRBD2. V trimming: 8 bases; J trimming: 2 bases; junction bases outside the gene matches: 5. CDR1 and CDR2 from the germline V gene are KGHSH and LQKENI. The CDR3 extends over 13 amino acids. CDR3: CASRRTSPYEQYF. The sequenced part of the CDR3 DNA is TGTGCCAGCCGTCGGACTAGCCCCTACGAG.

Remarks on this clone: The read ends 3 residues early relative to the CDR3; the germline J gene fills the gap. The chain combines TRBV5-1 with TRBJ2-7; D is possibly TRBD1 (6 bases). Trimming took off 4 bases at V and 6 bases at J, with 14 bases between the two ends. The CDR3 is made up of 13 amino acids. In germline, CDR1 is SGHRS, CDR2 YFSETQ. The sequenced part of the CDR3 DNA is TGCGCCAGCAGCACAACAGGGCTAGGCGAG. Translated, it gives CASSTTGLGE. The full CDR3 is CASSTTGLGEQYF.

As regards this clone: The CDR3 extends 3 residues past the end of the read, so its final part is completed from the germline J gene. The rearrangement links TRBV19 to TRBJ2-7; 9 bases are a match to TRBD1. Looked up from germline, CDR1 is LNHDA and CDR2 is SQIVND (reference sequence). J was trimmed by 1 base and V by 4 bases; bases with no gene match: 8. This CDR3 is built from 16 residues. CDR3: CASSTGTGIGSYEQYF. CDR3 DNA, as far as it was read: TGTGCCAGTAGTACCGGGACAGGGATTGGATCCTACGAG.

The CDR3: CASSPGLAGTLEGEQYF. The CDR3 bases that were read are TGTGCCAGCTCACCGGGGCTAGCGGGCACCCTCGAGGGCGAG. The V and J genes are TRBV18 and TRBJ2-7; 8 bases are shared with TRBD2. The CDR3 extends 3 residues past the end of the read, so its final part is completed from the germline J gene. CDR3 length equals 17 residues. With 3 bases clipped from V and 6 bases from J, the junction kept 16 bases outside the gene matches. Germline loops: CDR1 KGHSH, CDR2 LQKENI.

This clone is categorized as medium-sized. The sequence runs out 3 residues before the end of the CDR3; the remainder is reconstructed from the germline J gene. The rearrangement uses TRBV20-1 and TRBJ2-4; D call uncertain. Germline CDR1 and CDR2: DFQATT and SNEGSKA (reference sequence). The germline V and J ends were trimmed by 3 bases and 1 base, with 7 bases remaining between them. This CDR3 is built from 13 residues. The CDR3 here is CSARGTAKNIQYF. Incomplete CDR3 DNA: TGCAGTGCTAGGGGCACGGCCAAAAACATT.

This clone was recorded a few times. With the read ending 3 residues before the CDR3 end, the germline J gene is used to fill in that end. The chain joins TRBV19 to TRBJ2-5, with TRBD1 matching over 9 bases. The CDR3 length is 15 residues. Germline CDR1 LNHDA, CDR2 SQIVND (reference sequence). V lost 5 bases, J lost 5 bases, and 9 bases stayed unmatched. The CDR3 region is CASSPTDRGRETQYF. Incomplete CDR3 DNA: TGTGCCAGTAGTCCCACGGACAGGGGCAGGGAGACC.

This clone was picked up many times. Read data end 3 residues before the CDR3 end; the end is taken from the germline J gene. The V gene is TRBV11-2, the J gene TRBJ2-5; weak D call: TRBD2 (7 bases). Trimming took off 5 bases at V and 5 bases at J, with 18 bases between the two ends. The CDR3 contains 15 residues. Germline loops: CDR1 SGHAT, CDR2 FQNNGV. Incomplete CDR3 DNA: TGTGCCAGCAGCAAAGTCGGGGGGCATGGGGAGACC. It codes for CASSKVGGHGET. In full, the CDR3 reads CASSKVGGHGETQYF.

The sample holds a few counts of this clone. The sequenced fragment ends 3 residues before the CDR3 boundary, so the rest is inferred from the germline J gene. The chain is built from TRBV18 and TRBJ1-3; tentatively, D is TRBD1 (5 bases). The germline gives CDR1 KGHSH, CDR2 LQKENI. CDR3 length equals 15 residues. V was pared by 6 bases and J by 0 bases, with 12 bases between. The CDR3 spells CASSLDSLSGNTIYF. The part of the CDR3 DNA that was read is TGTGCCAGCTCGCTCGACAGTCTCTCTGGAAACACC.

Only a few counts were recorded for this clone. Read coverage stops 3 residues before the CDR3 terminus; the germline J gene supplies the remainder. V usage is TRBV20-1 and J usage is TRBJ2-5; D remains unclear. Germline CDR1 DFQATT, CDR2 SNEGSKA (reference sequence). With 6 bases removed from V and 4 bases from J, the gap between germline ends came to 6 bases. The CDR3 loop spans 10 amino acids. CDR3 DNA (partial): TGCAGTGCGCGAACAGAGACC. It specifies CSARTET. The full CDR3 reads CSARTETQYF.

This clone was seen a handful of times. The read ends 3 residues before the CDR3 terminus; that terminus is restored from the germline J gene. This chain connects TRBV18 to TRBJ2-2, with D unresolved. In germline, CDR1 is KGHSH, CDR2 LQKENI. Trimming pared 1 base from V and 4 bases from J, leaving 7 bases between. The CDR3 has 14 residues. This chain's CDR3 is CASSPQGPTGELFF. CDR3 DNA, as far as it was read: TGTGCCAGCTCACCACAGGGTCCCACCGGGGAG.

This clone was picked up a small number of times. Partial CDR3 DNA: TGTGCCAGCAGTTACGGTCCTATAGCCAAAAACATT. Protein sequence: CASSYGPIAKNI. The entire CDR3 reads CASSYGPIAKNIQYF. The rearrangement joins TRBV6-2 or TRBV6-3 to TRBJ2-4; D is ambiguous. The missing CDR3 end, 3 residues past where the read stops, is filled in from the germline J gene. The germline V gene encodes CDR1 MNHEY and CDR2 SVGEGT. Trimming removed 2 bases from V and 0 bases from J, with 8 bases in between. The CDR3 is 15 amino acids.

A remark on this clone: The CDR3 goes on 3 residues after the read ends, and that part is filled in from the germline J gene. The chain links TRBV7-2 to TRBJ1-5, with D perhaps matching TRBD1 (6 bases). The CDR3 spans 13 residues. CDR1 is SGHTA, CDR2 FQGNSA, per germline. V was cut by 4 bases and J by 4 bases, with 8 bases left in between. CDR3 DNA, as far as it was read: TGTGCCAGCAGCTGGACAGATAATCAGCCC. This encodes CASSWTDNQP. The CDR3 reads in full as CASSWTDNQPQHF.

The sample holds many counts of this clone. The CDR3 end falls 3 residues outside the read, so it is completed with the germline J gene. The rearrangement joins TRBV19 to TRBJ1-5, with 11 bases lining up with TRBD1. In germline, CDR1 is LNHDA, CDR2 SQIVND (reference sequence). With 5 bases clipped from V and 6 bases from J, the junction kept 0 bases outside the gene matches. This CDR3 is built from 13 residues. CDR3 protein: CASSGTGGQPQHF. The part of the CDR3 DNA that was read is TGTGCCAGTAGTGGGACAGGGGGTCAGCCC.

This clone has a count of ten or more. The part of the CDR3 DNA that was read is TGTGCCAGCACCCGACTAGCGGGAGTCGATACG. Translated: CASTRLAGVDT. The whole CDR3 sequence reads CASTRLAGVDTQYF. The J gene is TRBJ2-3, the V gene TRBV7-2; 12 bases match TRBD2. The read stops 3 residues short of the end of the CDR3; the missing end is completed from the germline J gene. Germline CDR1 and CDR2: SGHTA and FQGNSA. With 7 bases clipped from V and 6 bases from J, the junction kept 5 bases outside the gene matches. This CDR3 spans 14 amino acids. Based on the CDR3 plus reference TRBV7-2 and TRBJ2-3, the full variable domain is GAGVSQSPSNKVTEKGKDVELRCDPISGHTALYWYRQSLGQGLEFLIYFQGNSAPDKSGLPSDRFSAERTGGSVSTLTIQRTQQEDSAVYLCASTRLAGVDTQYFGPGTRLTVL.

This clone was seen a handful of times. The CDR3 extends 3 residues past the end of the read, so its final part is completed from the germline J gene. The V call is TRBV19, the J call TRBJ2-7; D is perhaps TRBD2 (5 bases). The CDR3 extends over 13 amino acids. V was cut by 5 bases and J by 3 bases, with 11 bases left in between. The germline CDR1 and CDR2 sequences are LNHDA and SQIVND (reference sequence). CDR3 loop: CASSVPGSYEQYF. The sequenced CDR3 bases are TGTGCCAGTAGTGTGCCGGGGAGCTACGAG.

This clone appeared a few times. Coverage ceases 3 residues before the CDR3 finishes, and the germline J gene fills in the end. The chain couples TRBV6-2 or TRBV6-3 to TRBJ2-7, with D possibly matching TRBD1 (5 bases). This CDR3 spans 14 amino acids. Germline V gives CDR1 MNHEY, CDR2 SVGEGT. V lost 3 bases and J 4 bases, leaving 13 bases between the germline ends. Partial CDR3 DNA: TGTGCCAGCAGTTATCTCCGGACATTTTACGAG. This translates into CASSYLRTFYE. The entire CDR3 sequence reads CASSYLRTFYEQYF.

This clone has more than one count but fewer than ten. The read ends 3 residues before the CDR3 terminus; that terminus is restored from the germline J gene. The chain recombines TRBV6-2 or TRBV6-3 with TRBJ2-5; 8 nucleotides agree with TRBD1. Germline CDR1 reads MNHEY; CDR2 reads SVGEGT. This CDR3 contains 15 residues. Trimming removed 6 bases from V and 5 bases from J; junction bases left unmatched: 11. Partial CDR3 DNA: TGTGCCAGCAGCCGAACAGACAGGGGTGGGGAGACC. The encoded protein is CASSRTDRGGET. The whole CDR3 is CASSRTDRGGETQYF.

Notes on this clone: The missing CDR3 end, 3 residues past where the read stops, is filled in from the germline J gene. This rearrangement joins TRBV6-2 or TRBV6-3 to TRBJ2-5; D is possibly TRBD1 (8 bases). The germline V gene has CDR1 MNHEY and CDR2 SVGEGT. The CDR3 loop spans 16 amino acids. V was shortened by 6 bases and J by 5 bases, with 22 bases between the two germline ends. Here the CDR3 reads CASRSFQQGGSETQYF. CDR3 bases read: TGTGCCAGCAGGTCCTTTCAACAGGGGGGGTCGGAGACC.

Concerning this clone itself: Read coverage stops 3 residues before the CDR3 terminus; the germline J gene supplies the remainder. The chain is built from TRBV30 and TRBJ1-1, with D tentatively TRBD1 (6 bases). CDR3 size: 14 residues. The V and J ends lost 7 bases and 1 base respectively, with 16 bases between them. CDR1 is GTSNPN and CDR2 is SVGIG in the germline V gene (reference sequence). The sequenced part of the CDR3 DNA is TGTGCCTCTACAGCCGGGACACCGAACACTGAA. It codes for CASTAGTPNTE. The whole CDR3 sequence reads CASTAGTPNTEAFF.

Notes on this clone: The observed sequence ends 3 residues before the CDR3 terminus, with the missing tail filled in from the germline J gene. This chain links TRBV7-3 with TRBJ2-1, with 9 bases fitting TRBD2. Germline loops: CDR1 SGHTA, CDR2 FQGTGA. The CDR3 extends over 15 amino acids. Germline trimming cut 3 bases from V and 7 bases from J; bases unmatched to any gene: 7. The CDR3: CASSLGGRALNEQFF. CDR3 bases read: TGTGCCAGCAGCTTGGGCGGGAGGGCCCTGAATGAG.

About this clone: The read ends 3 residues shy of where the CDR3 ends; the end is completed using the germline J gene. The chain joins TRBV7-9 to TRBJ1-2; D uncertain. The CDR3 contains 10 residues. Trimming cost V 6 bases and J 6 bases, with 5 bases left between them. Germline CDR1 is SEHNR and CDR2 is FQNEAQ (reference sequence). The sequenced part of the CDR3 DNA is TGTGCCAGCAGAAGGGATGGC. This gives the protein CASRRDG. The CDR3, in full, reads CASRRDGYTF.